This entry lists 32 T cell receptor beta chains sequenced from one sample in a study of cytomegalovirus exposure and HLA in healthy donors. Profiled with immunoSEQ multiplex PCR; TCRdb holds only in-frame clones, not every one. The sample contains hundreds of thousands of clones, 75% to 90% of which appear only once. The sequencing input was PBMCs. The receptors shown here come from a woman between 18 and 29 years old in good health and CMV-seronegative.

The rearrangement uses TRBV27 and TRBJ1-5; 11 nucleotides line up with TRBD1. This CDR3 spans 15 amino acids. V shed 2 bases, J shed 7 bases, and the junction held 4 bases outside the gene matches. Germline CDR1 and CDR2: MNHEY and SMNVEV (reference sequence). Here the CDR3 reads CASSLGTGGKQPQHF. CDR3 DNA: TGTGCCAGCAGTTTAGGGACAGGGGGAAAACAGCCCCAGCATTTT.

CDR3 sequence reads: CASSLAPGEETQYF. The CDR3 DNA sequence: TGCGCCAGCAGCTTGGCCCCAGGGGAGGAGACCCAGTACTTC. The chain carries TRBV5-1 and TRBJ2-5, with D perhaps TRBD1 (6 bases). The CDR3 extends over 14 amino acids. Trimming pared 0 bases from V and 5 bases from J, leaving 11 bases between. The germline V gene encodes CDR1 SGHRS and CDR2 YFSETQ.

The chain is built from TRBV9 and TRBJ2-5; 9 nucleotides align to TRBD1. Germline V lookup: CDR1 SGDLS, CDR2 YYNGEE. The V gene end was trimmed by 4 bases and the J gene end by 5 bases; junction bases not matched to a gene: 6. The length of the CDR3 is 14 residues. The CDR3 sequence is CASSSSGTGETQYF. The CDR3 nucleotides are TGTGCCAGCAGCTCGTCCGGGACAGGGGAGACCCAGTACTTC. The entire variable domain, with the rest obtained from reference TRBV9 and TRBJ2-5, is as follows: DSGVTQTPKHLITATGQRVTLRCSPRSGDLSVYWYQQSLDQGLQFLIQYYNGEERAKGNILERFSAQQFPDLHSELNLSSLELGDSALYFCASSSSGTGETQYFGPGTRLLVL.

This sequence joins TRBV27 and TRBJ2-7; TRBD1 is a possible D gene (6 bases). Trimming removed 8 bases at V and 6 bases at J, with 17 bases between. Germline CDR1 MNHEY, CDR2 SMNVEV (reference sequence). The CDR3 spans 13 residues. This CDR3 reads CASSPGAVGEQYF. CDR3 sequence (DNA): TGTGCCAGCTCCCCAGGGGCGGTCGGCGAGCAGTACTTC.

The chain uses TRBV7-8 and TRBJ2-1; 10 bases map to TRBD2. The CDR3 contains 16 residues. The germline gives CDR1 SGHVS, CDR2 FQNEAQ. Trimming took 2 bases from V and 6 from J; bases not matched to a gene: 7. CDR3 nucleotide sequence: TGTGCCAGCAGCTTAAGGGTAGCGGGAGGTTCCAATGAGCAGTTCTTC. This sequence encodes CASSLRVAGGSNEQFF.

V usage is TRBV5-1 and J usage is TRBJ2-2; weak D call: TRBD1 (6 bases). Looked up from germline, CDR1 is SGHRS and CDR2 is YFSETQ. The CDR3 runs 15 residues. V was cut by 4 bases and J by 2 bases, with 12 bases left in between. The CDR3 DNA follows: TGCGCCAGCAGCCCCCGGGACAAAAACACCGGGGAGCTGTTTTTT. Translation gives CASSPRDKNTGELFF.

The rearrangement joins TRBV7-8 to TRBJ2-5; 9 bases map to TRBD1. The V gene's germline CDR1 is SGHVS and CDR2 FQNEAQ. The CDR3 is 15 amino acids. V dropped 3 bases and J dropped 4; count of bases not matched to a gene: 6. The DNA for the CDR3 is TGTGCCAGCAGCTTCGATTGGACAGGGGCAGAGACCCAGTACTTC. Its protein is CASSFDWTGAETQYF.

The genes are TRBV5-1 and TRBJ2-3, with a possible D match to TRBD1 (6 bases). Germline loops: CDR1 SGHRS, CDR2 YFSETQ. The V end lost 1 base, the J end lost 1 base, and 16 bases lay between the germline ends. The CDR3 totals 17 residues. The CDR3 DNA is TGCGCCAGCAGCTTGTACCCGCTGCGACAGGGCACAGATACGCAGTATTTT. It encodes CASSLYPLRQGTDTQYF.

The chain recombines TRBV6-1 with TRBJ2-5; D is perhaps TRBD2 (5 bases). V lost 1 base, J lost 7 bases, and 19 bases lay in between. Germline values: CDR1 MNHNS, CDR2 SASEGT. The CDR3 runs to 16 residues. The CDR3 DNA follows: TGTGCCAGCAGTGAAGGGTTAGCGCCAAATGTTGGGACCCAGTACTTC. Protein: CASSEGLAPNVGTQYF.

The chain is built from TRBV30 and TRBJ1-5; D gene ambiguous. Germline CDR1 reads GTSNPN; CDR2 reads SVGIG (reference sequence). V was pared by 0 bases and J by 5 bases, with 17 bases between. This CDR3 region has 16 residues. The CDR3 region has the DNA TGTGCCTGGAGTGTTTCTGTCCTGCGGCCATATCAGCCCCAGCATTTT. Protein: CAWSVSVLRPYQPQHF.

The V call is TRBV30, the J call TRBJ2-1; 7 bases map to TRBD2. The length of the CDR3 is 12 residues. Germline V gene lookup returns CDR1 GTSNPN and CDR2 SVGIG (reference sequence). The V gene end was trimmed by 3 bases and the J gene end by 9 bases; junction bases not matched to a gene: 5. The CDR3 spells CAWSPWGGEQFF. For the CDR3, the DNA is TGTGCCTGGAGCCCCTGGGGGGGTGAGCAGTTCTTC.

The J gene is TRBJ2-5, the V gene TRBV19; the D gene is possibly TRBD2 (5 bases). V lost 6 bases, J lost 2 bases, and 22 bases lay in between. The CDR3 loop spans 17 amino acids. Germline CDR1 is LNHDA and CDR2 is SQIVND (reference sequence). CDR3 DNA sequence: TGTGCCAGTAGCCCCCCATCGGGGTACCAGGATCAAGAGACCCAGTACTTC. Translation: CASSPPSGYQDQETQYF.

V is TRBV5-5 and J is TRBJ1-2; D perhaps matches TRBD1 (6 bases). The V end lost 4 bases, the J end lost 6 bases, and 19 bases lay between the germline ends. CDR3 size: 15 residues. Germline values: CDR1 SGHKS, CDR2 YYEKEE (reference sequence). The CDR3 DNA is TGTGCCAGCAGCGCCGAATTGGGGGGGCCCGATGGCTACACCTTC. Translating it yields CASSAELGGPDGYTF.

V usage is TRBV6-1 and J usage is TRBJ2-2; the match to TRBD1 covers 8 bases. The germline gives CDR1 MNHNS, CDR2 SASEGT. With 3 bases clipped from V and 4 bases from J, the junction kept 4 bases outside the gene matches. The CDR3 is 15 residues long. The CDR3 loop is CASSDQGAGTGELFF. The CDR3 DNA reads TGTGCCAGCAGTGATCAGGGGGCGGGCACCGGGGAGCTGTTTTTT.

The CDR3 protein is CASTWGGGGYYEQYF. In nucleotides, the CDR3 is TGTGCCAGCACATGGGGTGGCGGGGGGTACTACGAGCAGTACTTC. The chain has TRBV6-5 and TRBJ2-7; the match to TRBD2 covers 8 bases. V was pared by 7 bases and J by 3 bases, with 11 bases of the junction left unmatched. Germline CDR1 reads MNHEY; CDR2 reads SVGAGI. CDR3 size: 15 residues.

The chain carries TRBV5-1 and TRBJ2-3; 8 nucleotides line up with TRBD2. This CDR3 region has 16 residues. V was pared by 4 bases and J by 2 bases, with 9 bases of the junction left unmatched. Germline CDR1 SGHRS, CDR2 YFSETQ. The CDR3 spells CASSPGSSGFTDTQYF. The CDR3 region has the DNA TGCGCCAGCAGCCCCGGATCTAGCGGGTTCACAGATACGCAGTATTTT.

This rearrangement joins TRBV28 to TRBJ2-7; the match to TRBD1 covers 7 bases. From germline, CDR1 is MDHEN and CDR2 SYDVKM. This CDR3 has 14 amino acids. The V gene end was trimmed by 3 bases and the J gene end by 3 bases; junction bases not matched to a gene: 5. The CDR3 is CASSFLTGNYEQYF. The CDR3 DNA reads as TGTGCCAGCAGTTTCTTGACAGGGAACTACGAGCAGTACTTC.

The chain combines TRBV29-1 with TRBJ1-1; 7 nucleotides agree with TRBD1. Germline V gene lookup returns CDR1 SQVTM and CDR2 ANQGSEA. The CDR3 totals 12 residues. V was pared by 7 bases and J by 5 bases, with 7 bases of the junction left unmatched. CDR3 residues: CSARQGRTEAFF. The CDR3 bases are TGCAGCGCCCGACAGGGAAGAACTGAAGCTTTCTTT. The full variable domain, in which reference TRBV29-1 and TRBJ1-1 provide the parts outside the CDR3, is SAVISQKPSRDICQRGTSLTIQCQVDSQVTMMFWYRQQPGQSLTLIATANQGSEATYESGFVIDKFPISRPNLTFSTLTVSNMSPEDSSIYLCSARQGRTEAFFGQGTRLTVV.

The rearrangement joins TRBV2 to TRBJ2-2; tentative D call: TRBD2 (5 bases). Germline V gene lookup returns CDR1 SNHLY and CDR2 FYNNEI. This CDR3 has 16 residues. V lost 0 bases to trimming and J lost 1 base, with 9 bases between them. CDR3 nucleotides: TGTGCCAGCAGTGAAGCTGAGGGTTTGAACACCGGGGAGCTGTTTTTT. It codes for CASSEAEGLNTGELFF.

A remark on this clone: Other DNA sequences in this sample translate to the same CDR3. The chain employs TRBV28 and TRBJ2-7; D is ambiguous. Germline loops: CDR1 MDHEN, CDR2 SYDVKM. Trimming left V 3 bases short and J 4 bases short, with 4 bases between. The CDR3 runs to 11 residues. The CDR3 DNA follows: TGTGCCAGCAGTTTGCAGTACGAGCAGTACTTC. Residues: CASSLQYEQYF.

The genes are TRBV4-1 and TRBJ1-1, with a weak D call TRBD1 (5 bases). The CDR3 is made up of 17 amino acids. CDR1 is MGHRA and CDR2 is YSYEKL in the germline V gene. V lost 0 bases and J lost 3, with 17 bases in between. The CDR3 here is CASSQDSPRGQDTEAFF. In nucleotides, the CDR3 is TGCGCCAGCAGCCAAGACTCGCCAAGGGGTCAAGACACTGAAGCTTTCTTT.

The chain links TRBV28 to TRBJ2-1, with 11 bases that match TRBD2. V lost 9 bases and J lost 4; bases outside the gene matches: 2. The CDR3 has 13 amino acids. Germline CDR1 and CDR2: MDHEN and SYDVKM. CDR3 residues: CASTSGSYNEQFF. The CDR3, as DNA: TGTGCCAGTACTAGCGGGAGTTACAATGAGCAGTTCTTC.

This clone was seen more than once but under ten times. V is TRBV7-9 and J is TRBJ2-2; no definite D call. CDR1 is SEHNR, CDR2 FQNEAQ, per germline (reference sequence). V was clipped by 5 bases and J by 5 bases, with 12 bases between them. This CDR3 comprises 14 residues. CDR3 sequence reads: CASSLPTVTGELFF. The CDR3 nucleotides read TGTGCCAGCAGCCTTCCTACCGTTACCGGGGAGCTGTTTTTT.

This clone was detected only a few times. The chain recombines TRBV6-6 with TRBJ2-2; D possibly corresponds to TRBD2 (6 bases). Trimming cost V 6 bases and J 4 bases, with 12 bases left between them. CDR1 and CDR2 (germline): MNHNY, SVGAGI (reference sequence). This CDR3 region has 14 residues. The CDR3 spells CASRLGGSTGELFF. The CDR3 DNA follows: TGTGCCAGCAGGCTTGGGGGGAGCACCGGGGAGCTGTTTTTT.

V is TRBV28 and J is TRBJ2-3; possibly TRBD2 for D (6 bases). This CDR3 is built from 15 residues. V was shortened by 5 bases and J by 8 bases, with 20 bases between the two germline ends. Germline V gene data show CDR1 as MDHEN and CDR2 as SYDVKM. The CDR3 here is CASSPAGGSLGTQYF. The CDR3 bases are TGTGCCAGCAGTCCCGCCGGGGGATCCTTAGGTACGCAGTATTTT.

CDR3 sequence reads: CASSQGGDTDTQYF. CDR3 bases: TGTGCCAGCAGCCAAGGAGGAGACACAGATACGCAGTATTTT. The chain is built from TRBV4-2 and TRBJ2-3; D is undetermined. The CDR3 is made up of 14 amino acids. V gave up 1 base and J gave up 2 bases, with 7 bases separating them. Germline CDR1 and CDR2: LGHNA and YNFKEQ.

This clone was observed a single time. The rearrangement links TRBV28 to TRBJ2-4; D remains unclear. CDR1 is MDHEN and CDR2 is SYDVKM in the germline V gene. The CDR3 length is 14 residues. The V and J ends lost 3 bases and 3 bases respectively, with 9 bases between them. DNA for the CDR3: TGTGCCAGCAGTTTTGGGCTGGTCAAAAACATTCAGTACTTC. This codes for CASSFGLVKNIQYF.

This chain connects TRBV28 to TRBJ1-5, with D possibly matching TRBD1 (5 bases). The CDR3 runs to 12 residues. Trimming cost V 7 bases and J 5 bases, with 9 bases left between them. Germline V gene sequence: CDR1 MDHEN, CDR2 SYDVKM. CDR3 sequence (DNA): TGTGCCAGCAAACGGGGGTATCAGCCCCAGCATTTT. This codes for CASKRGYQPQHF.

This chain connects TRBV9 to TRBJ2-2; 7 bases are shared with TRBD2. Germline V gene lookup returns CDR1 SGDLS and CDR2 YYNGEE. The V gene end was trimmed by 4 bases and the J gene end by 6 bases; junction bases not matched to a gene: 6. This CDR3 region has 14 residues. The CDR3 bases are TGTGCCAGCAGCTGGGCGGGAGAGTCCGGGGAGCTGTTTTTT. This translates into CASSWAGESGELFF. Filled out from reference TRBV9 and TRBJ2-2, the complete variable domain reads DSGVTQTPKHLITATGQRVTLRCSPRSGDLSVYWYQQSLDQGLQFLIQYYNGEERAKGNILERFSAQQFPDLHSELNLSSLELGDSALYFCASSWAGESGELFFGEGSRLTVL.

This rearrangement joins TRBV5-1 to TRBJ2-7, with a weak D call TRBD1 (6 bases). Looked up from germline, CDR1 is SGHRS and CDR2 is YFSETQ. The V end was cut by 4 bases, the J end by 4 bases, with 6 bases between. The CDR3 totals 11 residues. The CDR3 is CASSQGYEQYF. The DNA of the CDR3 is TGCGCCAGCAGCCAGGGGTACGAGCAGTACTTC.

This sequence joins TRBV10-3 and TRBJ2-2; tentatively, D is TRBD1 (5 bases). Germline CDR1 ENHRY, CDR2 SYGVKD. The V and J ends lost 0 bases and 1 base respectively, with 15 bases between them. The length of the CDR3 is 18 residues. This CDR3 reads CAISESYMVQGNTGELFF. The CDR3 region has the DNA TGTGCCATCAGTGAGTCGTACATGGTTCAGGGGAACACCGGGGAGCTGTTTTTT.

This rearrangement joins TRBV6-6 to TRBJ2-3, with TRBD2 matching 7 bases. Germline CDR1 and CDR2: MNHNY and SVGAGI (reference sequence). The V segment lost 7 bases and the J segment 2 bases; nucleotides outside the gene matches: 12. CDR3 length equals 16 residues. CDR3 loop: CASTPRGAGATDTQYF. In DNA form, the CDR3 reads TGTGCCAGCACCCCCCGCGGGGCGGGAGCCACAGATACGCAGTATTTT.